What follows are 12 T cell receptor beta chains derived from one specimen sequenced in a study of T cell repertoires in cytomegalovirus infection. Via MiXCR, TCRdb re-called the reads, giving one row per CDR3 protein. The table has about 210,000 distinct CDR3 sequences, roughly 6.5% seen once; the top ten hold around 6%. The sequenced sample was PBMCs. All receptors come from a human donor in good health (CMV status not recorded). Some clones in this sample may be carry-over from other donors' samples.

In its sample, this clonotype was seen many times. The J gene is TRBJ2-1, the V gene TRBV7-2; D is perhaps TRBD2 (5 bases). From germline, CDR1 is SGHTA and CDR2 FQGNSA. This CDR3 comprises 13 residues. Trimming pared 5 bases from V and 9 bases from J, leaving 14 bases between. CDR3 region: CASSQFEAGEQFF. The CDR3 DNA follows: TGTGCCAGCAGCCAATTCGAGGCGGGTGAGCAGTTCTTC.

There are many counts of this clonotype. The chain employs TRBV7-2 and TRBJ1-2, with D uncertain. This CDR3 contains 11 residues. Trimming stripped 2 bases from V and 8 bases from J, with 6 bases between. The V gene's germline CDR1 is SGHTA and CDR2 FQGNSA. As DNA, the CDR3 is TGTGCCAGCAGCTTATGGCAGGGCTACACCTTC. Translation: CASSLWQGYTF.

In its sample, this clonotype was seen many times. The chain is built from TRBV20-1 and TRBJ2-1; D might be TRBD1 or TRBD2, each matching 5 bases. V was clipped by 5 bases and J by 3 bases, with 14 bases between them. The length of the CDR3 is 14 residues. Germline V gives CDR1 DFQATT, CDR2 SNEGSKA (reference sequence). The CDR3 is CSASRDGFYNEQFF. The DNA for the CDR3 is TGCAGTGCTTCGAGGGACGGATTCTACAATGAGCAGTTCTTC.

This clonotype has ten or more counts. The V call is TRBV6-5, the J call TRBJ2-1; TRBD2 matches at 7 bases. The germline gives CDR1 MNHEY, CDR2 SVGAGI. This CDR3 spans 15 amino acids. J lost 7 bases, V lost 5 bases, and 11 bases had no gene match. The CDR3 nucleotides read TGTGCCAGCAGTGGATGGGGGGAGGGAAGGAATGAGCAGTTCTTC. Amino acids: CASSGWGEGRNEQFF.

This clonotype was detected ten times or more. This chain joins TRBV20-1 and TRBJ2-3; tentatively, D is TRBD1 (5 bases). The length of the CDR3 is 15 residues. Trimming shortened V by 3 bases and J by 2 bases, and 15 bases separated the two germline ends. CDR1 is DFQATT, CDR2 SNEGSKA, per germline (reference sequence). The CDR3 here is CSASSIQGITDTQYF. The DNA for the CDR3 is TGCAGTGCTAGTAGTATCCAGGGTATCACAGATACGCAGTATTTT.

The table lists this clonotype with many counts. The chain carries TRBV7-2 and TRBJ2-3, with a weak D call TRBD2 (5 bases). Trimming cost V 4 bases and J 0 bases, with 14 bases left between them. The CDR3 length is 16 residues. Germline CDR1 SGHTA, CDR2 FQGNSA. As DNA, the CDR3 is TGTGCCAGCAGCTCCGTCGAGGGATCAAGCACAGATACGCAGTATTTT. This codes for CASSSVEGSSTDTQYF.

This clonotype was counted at least ten times. The chain combines TRBV2 with TRBJ2-5; D remains unclear. CDR1 is SNHLY, CDR2 FYNNEI, per germline. The CDR3 runs to 10 residues. V was pared by 6 bases and J by 6 bases, with 5 bases between. The CDR3 reads CASREKTQYF. The DNA of the CDR3 is TGTGCCAGCAGGGAGAAGACCCAGTACTTC.

This clonotype has a count of ten or more. The DNA for the CDR3 is TGTGCCACCAGCAGAGCTTTGGGACAGCGCCCCTACGAGCAGTACTTC. Encoded protein: CATSRALGQRPYEQYF. The chain couples TRBV15 to TRBJ2-7; TRBD1 agrees at 7 bases. From germline, CDR1 is LNHNV and CDR2 YYDKDF (reference sequence). V lost 1 base, J lost 2 bases, and 8 bases stayed unmatched. The CDR3 is made up of 16 amino acids.

Many counts were recorded for this clonotype. The genes are TRBV12-5 and TRBJ1-5; D may be TRBD1 (6 bases). Trimming took 5 bases from V and 1 from J, leaving 9 bases between them. Germline V gene lookup returns CDR1 LGHNT and CDR2 FRNRAP. This CDR3 contains 14 residues. The CDR3 sequence: CASGPGHSNQPQHF. CDR3 nucleotides: TGTGCTAGTGGTCCGGGACACAGCAATCAGCCCCAGCATTTT.

The chain is built from TRBV20-1 and TRBJ2-2; possibly TRBD1 for D (6 bases). V lost 2 bases to trimming and J lost 4 bases, with 11 bases between them. The CDR3 totals 14 residues. From germline, CDR1 is DFQATT and CDR2 SNEGSKA (reference sequence). The CDR3 reads CSARSPGATGELFF. The DNA of the CDR3 is TGCAGTGCTAGATCCCCAGGGGCCACCGGGGAGCTGTTTTTT.

This clonotype has a count of ten or more. This sequence joins TRBV6-2 or TRBV6-3 and TRBJ1-1; a possible D gene is TRBD1 (6 bases). CDR3 length: 14 residues. Germline assignment: CDR1 MNHEY and CDR2 SVGEGT. Deletions cut 5 bases from V and 4 bases from J, with 14 bases between. The CDR3 loop reads CASSDLGGITEAFF. The CDR3 coding sequence is TGTGCCAGCAGTGACTTAGGGGGAATCACTGAAGCTTTCTTT.

At least ten counts were recorded for this clonotype. The rearrangement uses TRBV28 and TRBJ1-1; the match to TRBD1 covers 10 bases. After removal of 7 bases from V and 10 bases from J, the junction contained 12 bases not matched to a gene. Germline lookup yields CDR1 MDHEN and CDR2 SYDVKM. CDR3 length equals 14 residues. As DNA, the CDR3 is TGTGCCAGCACCCCTTCAGGGACAGGGGTTCGAGCTTTCTTT. Its protein product is CASTPSGTGVRAFF.